The entry below describes one TCR beta chain. What it binds is unknown. Measured with immunoSEQ multiplex PCR; TCRdb has only the in-frame clones, and not every one. Here the sample spans about 92,000 clones, less than 90% being singletons. Looked up from germline, CDR1 is MNHEY and CDR2 is SVGAGI. This CDR3 has 13 amino acids. The V gene lost 5 bases and the J gene lost 7 bases, with 11 bases spanning the gap. This entry is derived from a study of graft-versus-host responses after intestinal transplantation. Looking at the study overall: Recipients received multivisceral, liver-intestinal, or isolated intestinal transplants. Induction using anti-thymocyte globulin, followed by tacrolimus and steroids for around 3 years, was given to all recipients.

General study results and limits: Recipient marrow harbored GvH clones, some of which surfaced first in ileum or blood.

This sequence joins TRBV6-5 and TRBJ2-2; D is possibly TRBD1 (6 bases). This sequence originates from a human donor who received an intestinal transplant. Source: unstimulated CD8+ T cells sorted from spleen or lymph node cells, taken before intestinal transplant. CDR3 bases: TGTGCCAGCAGTACACAGGGCGGCGGGGAGCTGTTTTTT. It yields the protein CASSTQGGGELFF.